This TCR beta chain was captured in a study of blood T cell repertoires in COVID-19. Study-level background: PBMCs, B-cell-depleted T cells, or T cells were the source of the cDNA or gDNA that made up the material.

Original analysis: Quantification of nucleated cells was approximated via reference gene primer amplification. Assay: immunoSEQ multiplex PCR; the TCRdb copy retains only in-frame clones and omits some. From that table come the V and J calls and clone size; the DNA was used to work out D and trimming. The sample comprises roughly 500,000 clones, approximately 92% of which are singletons, and around 0.92% rests with the top ten. It was during active infection that Seattle patients were enrolled and then longitudinally followed. V dropped 6 bases and J dropped 6; count of bases not matched to a gene: 14. CDR1 and CDR2 (germline): MNHEY, SVGAGI. The CDR3 is 15 amino acids.

The chain has TRBV6-5 and TRBJ2-7, with 7 positions matching TRBD1. The TCR sequence derives from a man between 18 and 35 years old with COVID-19, enrolled during active disease. Input material: peripheral blood. The CDR3 here is CASRLDRAELREQYF. The DNA of the CDR3 is TGTGCCAGCAGGCTTGACAGGGCGGAACTACGCGAGCAGTACTTC.